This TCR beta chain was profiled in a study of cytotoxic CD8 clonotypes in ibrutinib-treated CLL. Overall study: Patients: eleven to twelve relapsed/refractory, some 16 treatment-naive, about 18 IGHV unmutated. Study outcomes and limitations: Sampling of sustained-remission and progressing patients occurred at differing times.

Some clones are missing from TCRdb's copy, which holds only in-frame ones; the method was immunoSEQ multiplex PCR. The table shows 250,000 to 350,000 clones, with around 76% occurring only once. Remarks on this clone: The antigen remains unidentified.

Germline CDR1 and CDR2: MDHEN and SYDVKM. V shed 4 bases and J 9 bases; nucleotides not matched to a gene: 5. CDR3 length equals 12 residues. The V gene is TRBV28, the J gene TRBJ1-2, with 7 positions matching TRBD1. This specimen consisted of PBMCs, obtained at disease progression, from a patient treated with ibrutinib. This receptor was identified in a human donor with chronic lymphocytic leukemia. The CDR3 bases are TGTGCCAGCAGTTCAGGGGGAAAAAGCTACACCTTC. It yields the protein CASSSGGKSYTF.